This TCR beta chain was found in a study of cytomegalovirus exposure and HLA in healthy donors (dated by TCRdb to the late 2010s). About the study as a whole: According to an earlier analysis of 550 to 700 of the donors, some 170 million T cells yielded 90 million to 130 million unique TCR beta sequences and 276 Gb of sequence data. An early release covering roughly 640 HLA-typed donors comprised 300 to 350 gigabases of sequencing data and around 85 million unique TCR sequences. Of the roughly 400 genotyped donors, more than 75% were placed in the genetic ancestry cluster associated with self-reported Caucasian donors. The aim of the study was to test whether cataloging public T cell receptors could identify signatures of past pathogen exposure. The T cell repertoires of 666 subjects were profiled by immunosequencing and related to cytomegalovirus serostatus. Along with the roughly 610-subject first cohort, a separate validation cohort of over 90 different subjects was used. High-throughput TCR immunosequencing, statistical association of individual TCRs with disease status, and machine learning were combined to predict cytomegalovirus infection status. To study patterns of TCR occurrence, a later analysis re-analyzed previously published TCR beta repertoires from more than 550 donors and added high-resolution HLA genotyping. The later analysis used no new phenotypic data to find candidate immune exposures, relying instead on TCR beta sequences and their occurrence across donors. To decide whether each TCR beta V gene segment behaved as functional or pseudogenic, an earlier analysis of some 600 of the donors relied on high-throughput TCR beta sequencing. Donor age, sex, ethnicity and CMV serostatus were compiled together with the repertoire data. A later genetic analysis used genome-wide SNP genotypes for about three fifths of the roughly 700 donors, treating that subset as a discovery cohort. All discovery cohort repertoires had been generated on a single sequencing platform. Class I and class II HLA loci were covered by the typing at four-digit resolution. Typing coverage varied by locus: 629-630 donors for A, B, C, DRB1 and DQB1; roughly 560 for DQA1; more than 600 for DPA1; approximately 470 for DPB1. Roughly 5 DR-DQ haplotypes were treated as single units for association and clustering because of strong linkage in the cohort. Among about 370 genotyped donors of the cohort, an average of approximately 240,000 unique TCR beta nucleotide sequences was sequenced per donor, of which about 19% were non-productive.

The method was the immunoSEQ multiplex PCR assay. A mixture of 60 forward primers for TCR Vbeta segments and 13 reverse primers for TCR Jbeta segments was used in the multiplex PCR. The CDR3 region of rearranged TCR beta genes was amplified from genomic DNA by a multiplex PCR assay. The amplified TCR beta libraries were sequenced on the Illumina HiSeq System as 87-base-pair reads. On the authors' methods: Across the roughly 640 repertoires, a later analysis counted 75 million to 90 million unique TCR beta chains, approximately 10 million of which were shared by at least two donors. To remove PCR and sequencing errors, raw reads were error-corrected and collapsed into unique sequences using a nearest-neighbor algorithm that merged closely related sequences. To assign V, D and J gene segments, CDR3 sequences were aligned to IMGT reference sequences. For a sequence to be retained, a match of at least six nucleotides to both a V gene segment and a J gene segment was required. Rearrangements were classified as productive when the CDR3 lacked stop codons and remained in frame with V and J, and all other rearrangements were classified as non-productive. Following IMGT convention, CDR3 was defined as the stretch from the second conserved V-encoded cysteine to the conserved J-encoded phenylalanine. In an earlier analysis of more than 550 of the donors, sequences lacking an unambiguous match to a single V gene segment were excluded. In an earlier analysis of a few hundred of the donors, V segments were called functional above 56.7% productive rearrangements and were called segregating when the between-donor standard deviation exceeded 5%. To diagnose cytomegalovirus status from the catalog of TCR beta chain sequences, a statistical classification framework was built. V and J gene assignment, in a later analysis, came from comparing TCR nucleotide sequences with IMGT/GENE-DB human TR gene sequences. Using the TCRdist pipeline, a later analysis assigned CDR3 sequences along with most-parsimonious VDJ recombination scenarios. In a later analysis, each TCR beta chain was defined by its CDR3 amino acid sequence together with its V-gene family, and reads without a unique V-gene family were excluded. In a later analysis, some 600 highly shared, low-generation-probability nucleotide sequences were removed to address suspected cross-contamination and a sequencing artifact. A later analysis calculated a clonal expansion index for each public chain from normalized within-repertoire ranks of inferred template counts. In a later analysis, generation probabilities were computed with a VDJ recombination model fitted to out-of-frame rearrangements, and the resulting probabilities were checked against IGoR. In a later analysis, hypergeometric tests were used to score TCR-TCR, TCR-HLA and TCR-CMV co-occurrence, with a repertoire-size bias correction applied to TCR pairs. To estimate false discovery rates, a later analysis permuted the HLA or CMV assignments 20 times. A later analysis grouped co-occurring TCRs with DBSCAN, adding TCRdist sequence similarity when clustering within HLA-allele-positive subsets. Co-occurrence clustering excluded repertoires with fewer than 30,000 or more than 120,000 public chains, plus five with anomalous nucleotide sharing. The immuneACCESS repertoire file appears here via TCRdb, limited to in-frame rearrangements. These files lack a portion of the clones; in checked studies, under half of the deficit traces to unresolved V genes, and the cause of the others is not known. Clone size and V and J calls were adopted from that table, with D and trimming inferred from the DNA. The sample includes around 120,000 clones, with about 60% observed a single time. The top ten constitute about 9% of the sample.

What the research found in general, with its limitations: A group of highly shared sequence variants was considered likely to be a technical artifact of the sequencing pipeline. Three of the identified cytomegalovirus-associated TCR beta chains were confirmed in vitro to be specific for cytomegalovirus antigens. Roughly uniform sequencing depth across donors was assumed in presence/absence analyses, although this assumption may not hold. CMV serostatus was the only immune exposure information available for the cohort. In an earlier analysis of over 550 of the donors, most TCR beta V segments were observed in productive rearrangements about 90% or about 30% of the time, broadly matching IMGT annotations. This cohort had only TCR beta chains sequenced, and the lack of alpha or paired-chain data limited which features could be detected. The authors suggested that the approach could potentially be extended to other disease states and immunological phenotypes. Because HLA typing was missing for some donors at each locus, association tests included only the typed subset. A later analysis found that HLA-associated TCR beta chains were more clonally expanded and had lower generation probabilities than equally common non-associated chains. In a later analysis, 16,951 TCR beta sequences were associated with specific HLA alleles at a false discovery rate of 0.05. The study listed 164 TCR beta chains as associated with cytomegalovirus. Most TCR sequences were seen in very few donors, while some public TCRs were found in many individuals. The classifier was reported to diagnose cytomegalovirus status with high specificity and sensitivity in both the original cohort and the validation cohort. A later analysis reported that several top co-occurrence clusters appeared linked to parvovirus B19, influenza, CMV and Epstein-Barr virus. Some IMGT-functional V segments, including TRBV6-2 and TRBV6-3, could not be told apart with the 87-base-pair reads, so those segments were excluded. The earlier analysis of a few hundred of the donors excluded 15 to 20 rarely observed V segments, including chromosome 9 orphons, because counts were too low. A further reported finding was that TCR beta sequences accurately predicted the HLA-A and HLA-B alleles for most subjects in the first cohort. Assigning TCR associations to individual alleles was difficult when HLA alleles, especially DR and DQ, strongly co-occurred. V-gene and J-gene trimming of TCR beta chains was associated with a missense DCLRE1C variant in a later genetic analysis, and the association was replicated in an independent cohort. Linkage disequilibrium might explain the correlated functional status among segregating V segments, but an unknown experimental factor could not be ruled out. Compared with the roughly 700-donor mean, donors in an Asian-associated ancestry cluster had fewer N-insertions in productive TCRs, according to a later genetic analysis. A later analysis found that most CMV-associated TCR beta chains appeared HLA-restricted, with HLA associations seemingly driven largely by CMV exposure. According to a later analysis, TCR association rates differed among HLA loci, with DRB1 alleles showing the most associated TCRs and HLA-C alleles showing the fewest.

On this clone itself: It has no known antigen specificity. The input lacks base qualities; no much larger clone sits a single base away.

CDR1 and CDR2 were assigned from the germline V gene as SGHRS and YFSETQ. CDR3 length: 15 amino acids, cysteine to phenylalanine. The sequence is cut down to CDR3 DNA, 45 bases in frame from base 1. V gives up 4 bases and J gives up 5 bases, and the segment between their germline ends measures 15 bases. The cohort was made up of 500 to 800 healthy bone marrow donors. All cohort members were sampled while nominally healthy, although unrecorded immune exposures were likely present. The donor was CMV seropositive and belonged to the group of some 290 seropositive cohort members. A peripheral blood sample was provided by each donor, and peripheral blood mononuclear cells were used for TCR beta sequencing. The Qiagen DNeasy Blood Extraction Kit was used to extract genomic DNA from the blood cell samples.

Sequencing was done on a sample of PBMCs. Recombination joined TRBV5-1 with TRBJ1-4; TRBD1 might be the D gene, on 5 matching bases. The receptor was isolated from a man aged 40-50 years in good health and CMV-seropositive. The DNA sequence is as follows: TGCGCCAGCAGCCCCGGCAGGGAAGTGAATGAAAAACTGTTTTTT. This gives the protein CASSPGREVNEKLFF.